This is a list of T cell receptor beta chains from one sample in a study of T-cell memory formation after mild COVID-19. MiXCR, run by TCRdb on the 5' RACE reads, gives a single entry per CDR3 protein. The sample includes more than 250,000 distinct CDR3 sequences, about 20% seen only once; the top ten take about 23%. The sequenced sample was PBMCs or a T cell subset sorted from them (not recorded which). The source of these receptors is a man younger than 30 who had mild COVID-19 (a few samples of this study predate the infection). Cell type and time point are not known. Both conserved end residues are part of each CDR3. D genes are given only for firm matches. Expanded clones get a size class; other rows say once, few or many, or leave the size out.

clone size: few; V gene: TRBV20-1; D gene: .; J gene: TRBJ2-3; CDR3 DNA: TGCAGTGCCCGACAGAGCACAGATACGCAGTATTTT; CDR3 protein: CSARQSTDTQYF
clone size: .; V gene: TRBV5-1; D gene: .; J gene: TRBJ2-5; CDR3 DNA: TGCGCCAGCAGCTTGGGCCTTTCGGACAGCAAAGAGACCCAGTACTTC; CDR3 protein: CASSLGLSDSKETQYF
clone size: few; V gene: TRBV15; D gene: .; J gene: TRBJ2-1; CDR3 DNA: TGTGCCACCAGCAGAGGCATAAACAATGAGCAGTTCTTC; CDR3 protein: CATSRGINNEQFF
clone size: few; V gene: TRBV5-5; D gene: .; J gene: TRBJ1-5; CDR3 DNA: TGTGCCAGCAGCCCTAGAGGGGGGTGGGGAAATCAGCCCCAGCATTTT; CDR3 protein: CASSPRGGWGNQPQHF
clone size: few; V gene: TRBV6-5; D gene: .; J gene: TRBJ2-1; CDR3 DNA: TGTGCCAGCAGTTACCGCGGCTCCTACAATGAGCAGTTCTTC; CDR3 protein: CASSYRGSYNEQFF
clone size: .; V gene: TRBV4-1; D gene: .; J gene: TRBJ1-2; CDR3 DNA: TGCGCCAGCAGCCAAGGGCAGGCGGACGACTATGGCTACACCTTC; CDR3 protein: CASSQGQADDYGYTF
clone size: .; V gene: TRBV11-2; D gene: .; J gene: TRBJ2-7; CDR3 DNA: TGTGCCAGCAGACCCCTCCGAGACAGATCCTACGAGCAGTACTTC; CDR3 protein: CASRPLRDRSYEQYF
clone size: many; V gene: TRBV27; D gene: TRBD2; J gene: TRBJ2-5; CDR3 DNA: TGTGCCAGCAGGCGGACTAGCGGTCAAGAGACCCAGTACTTC; CDR3 protein: CASRRTSGQETQYF
clone size: few; V gene: TRBV9; D gene: TRBD1; J gene: TRBJ1-2; CDR3 DNA: TGTGCCAGCGCTTACGGGACAGGGAACTATGGCTACACCTTC; CDR3 protein: CASAYGTGNYGYTF
clone size: few; V gene: TRBV10-1; D gene: .; J gene: TRBJ2-3; CDR3 DNA: TGCGCCAGCAGTGAGGGACAGCTCACAGATACGCAGTATTTT; CDR3 protein: CASSEGQLTDTQYF
clone size: .; V gene: TRBV9; D gene: TRBD2; J gene: TRBJ2-2; CDR3 DNA: TGTGCCAGCAGCCCTCTGGGGGGGAGGACCCGGGAGCTGTTTTTT; CDR3 protein: CASSPLGGRTRELFF
clone size: few; V gene: TRBV6-5; D gene: .; J gene: TRBJ1-1; CDR3 DNA: TGTGCCAGCAGTTCAGGGGTATTGACTGAAGCTTTCTTT; CDR3 protein: CASSSGVLTEAFF
clone size: few; V gene: TRBV7-2; D gene: .; J gene: TRBJ2-3; CDR3 DNA: TGTGCCAGCAGCTTAGCGCGGATCTGGGGGGCTAGCACAGATACGCAGTATTTT; CDR3 protein: CASSLARIWGASTDTQYF
clone size: few; V gene: TRBV27; D gene: .; J gene: TRBJ1-1; CDR3 DNA: TGTGCCAGCAGTTCCCCGGACAGCACTGAAGCTTTCTTT; CDR3 protein: CASSSPDSTEAFF
clone size: few; V gene: TRBV6-2/TRBV6-3; D gene: .; J gene: TRBJ2-5; CDR3 DNA: TGTGCCAGCAGCCGGACAGAAGAGACCCAGTACTTC; CDR3 protein: CASSRTEETQYF
clone size: few; V gene: TRBV10-3; D gene: .; J gene: TRBJ2-3; CDR3 DNA: TGTGCCATCAGTGCTAGCGACTCCGCAGATACGCAGTATTTT; CDR3 protein: CAISASDSADTQYF
clone size: .; V gene: TRBV5-1; D gene: .; J gene: TRBJ1-2; CDR3 DNA: TGCGCCAGCAGCTTGGACGCAGCTAACTATGGCTACACCTTC; CDR3 protein: CASSLDAANYGYTF
clone size: .; V gene: TRBV7-9; D gene: TRBD2; J gene: TRBJ2-2; CDR3 DNA: TGTGCCAGCAGCCGCGGACGCGTGGGGGGGACCGGGGAGCTGTTTTTT; CDR3 protein: CASSRGRVGGTGELFF
clone size: few; V gene: TRBV4-2; D gene: TRBD2; J gene: TRBJ2-3; CDR3 DNA: TGTGCCAGCAGCCAAGATTGGGCTAGCGGGGGAACAGATACGCAGTATTTT; CDR3 protein: CASSQDWASGGTDTQYF
clone size: many; V gene: TRBV7-2; D gene: .; J gene: TRBJ2-1; CDR3 DNA: TGTGCCAGCAGCTTAGAACGGCACAAACAGTTCTTC; CDR3 protein: CASSLERHKQFF
clone size: .; V gene: TRBV20-1; D gene: .; J gene: TRBJ2-1; CDR3 DNA: TGCAGTGCTAGTACGGGGGCCGGGTTCTTC; CDR3 protein: CSASTGAGFF
clone size: .; V gene: TRBV7-3; D gene: .; J gene: TRBJ1-5; CDR3 DNA: TGTGCCAGCAGCTTTGGGAGGTTAAGCAATCAGCCCCAGCATTTT; CDR3 protein: CASSFGRLSNQPQHF
clone size: many; V gene: TRBV4-1; D gene: .; J gene: TRBJ2-2; CDR3 DNA: TGCGCCAGCAGCCAAGGAACAGGCAGTCAAGTTGGTTGGGAGCTGTTTTTT; CDR3 protein: CASSQGTGSQVGWELFF
clone size: few; V gene: TRBV12-3/TRBV12-4; D gene: .; J gene: TRBJ1-6; CDR3 DNA: TGTGCCAGCAGTTTCGGGCGTTCACCCCTCCACTTT; CDR3 protein: CASSFGRSPLHF
clone size: .; V gene: TRBV5-1; D gene: .; J gene: TRBJ2-5; CDR3 DNA: TGCGCCAGCAGCTTGAGGTGGGGGGCCCAAGAGACCCAGTACTTC; CDR3 protein: CASSLRWGAQETQYF
clone size: many; V gene: TRBV5-1; D gene: .; J gene: TRBJ2-2; CDR3 DNA: TGCGCCAGCAGCGATGGACTAACCGGGGAGCTGTTTTTT; CDR3 protein: CASSDGLTGELFF
clone size: .; V gene: TRBV9; D gene: .; J gene: TRBJ2-1; CDR3 DNA: TGTGCCAGCAGCGTAGCAATTAATTACAATGAGCAGTTCTTC; CDR3 protein: CASSVAINYNEQFF
clone size: .; V gene: TRBV18; D gene: .; J gene: TRBJ2-6; CDR3 DNA: TGTGCCAGCTCACAGCCCCTCTCTGGGGCCAACGTCCTGACTTTC; CDR3 protein: CASSQPLSGANVLTF
clone size: few; V gene: TRBV6-6; D gene: TRBD2; J gene: TRBJ2-1; CDR3 DNA: TGTGCCAGCAGCCACGGGGGGAACAATGAGCAGTTCTTC; CDR3 protein: CASSHGGNNEQFF
clone size: .; V gene: TRBV2; D gene: .; J gene: TRBJ1-3; CDR3 DNA: TGTGCCAGCAGTGGGACGACGGCTCGCATATATTTT; CDR3 protein: CASSGTTARIYF
clone size: .; V gene: TRBV6-5; D gene: .; J gene: TRBJ1-6; CDR3 DNA: TGTGCCAGCAGTTATGACGGGGAGCACAATTCACCCCTCCACTTT; CDR3 protein: CASSYDGEHNSPLHF
clone size: .; V gene: TRBV11-2; D gene: TRBD1; J gene: TRBJ2-5; CDR3 DNA: TGTGCCAGCAGCTTACCCCCCACAGGGGAGAACCAGTACTTC; CDR3 protein: CASSLPPTGENQYF